The T cell receptor (beta chain) under discussion was sequenced for a study of a mutant IDH1 vaccine in newly diagnosed glioma. Generated by immunoSEQ multiplex PCR, the TCRdb table keeps only in-frame clones and is missing some. The sample includes tens of thousands of clones, over 75% of them seen just once. Trimming removed 6 bases at V and 4 bases at J, with 19 bases between. The CDR3 runs to 15 residues. Germline CDR1 is LNHDA and CDR2 is SQIVND (reference sequence). Sample time point: baseline, week 1 (first vaccination visit). Indicated treatment: pre-vaccination baseline after standard-of-care therapy.

This rearrangement joins TRBV19 to TRBJ2-7; the D gene is possibly TRBD2 (7 bases). The sequence came from a man aged 30-40 years with glioma. Here the sequenced sample was PBMCs, taken from a glioma patient treated with radiotherapy, temozolomide or both. CDR3 bases: TGTGCCAGTAGCTGGGGGGCTAGCGGCCAGTACGAGCAGTACTTC. This encodes CASSWGASGQYEQYF.